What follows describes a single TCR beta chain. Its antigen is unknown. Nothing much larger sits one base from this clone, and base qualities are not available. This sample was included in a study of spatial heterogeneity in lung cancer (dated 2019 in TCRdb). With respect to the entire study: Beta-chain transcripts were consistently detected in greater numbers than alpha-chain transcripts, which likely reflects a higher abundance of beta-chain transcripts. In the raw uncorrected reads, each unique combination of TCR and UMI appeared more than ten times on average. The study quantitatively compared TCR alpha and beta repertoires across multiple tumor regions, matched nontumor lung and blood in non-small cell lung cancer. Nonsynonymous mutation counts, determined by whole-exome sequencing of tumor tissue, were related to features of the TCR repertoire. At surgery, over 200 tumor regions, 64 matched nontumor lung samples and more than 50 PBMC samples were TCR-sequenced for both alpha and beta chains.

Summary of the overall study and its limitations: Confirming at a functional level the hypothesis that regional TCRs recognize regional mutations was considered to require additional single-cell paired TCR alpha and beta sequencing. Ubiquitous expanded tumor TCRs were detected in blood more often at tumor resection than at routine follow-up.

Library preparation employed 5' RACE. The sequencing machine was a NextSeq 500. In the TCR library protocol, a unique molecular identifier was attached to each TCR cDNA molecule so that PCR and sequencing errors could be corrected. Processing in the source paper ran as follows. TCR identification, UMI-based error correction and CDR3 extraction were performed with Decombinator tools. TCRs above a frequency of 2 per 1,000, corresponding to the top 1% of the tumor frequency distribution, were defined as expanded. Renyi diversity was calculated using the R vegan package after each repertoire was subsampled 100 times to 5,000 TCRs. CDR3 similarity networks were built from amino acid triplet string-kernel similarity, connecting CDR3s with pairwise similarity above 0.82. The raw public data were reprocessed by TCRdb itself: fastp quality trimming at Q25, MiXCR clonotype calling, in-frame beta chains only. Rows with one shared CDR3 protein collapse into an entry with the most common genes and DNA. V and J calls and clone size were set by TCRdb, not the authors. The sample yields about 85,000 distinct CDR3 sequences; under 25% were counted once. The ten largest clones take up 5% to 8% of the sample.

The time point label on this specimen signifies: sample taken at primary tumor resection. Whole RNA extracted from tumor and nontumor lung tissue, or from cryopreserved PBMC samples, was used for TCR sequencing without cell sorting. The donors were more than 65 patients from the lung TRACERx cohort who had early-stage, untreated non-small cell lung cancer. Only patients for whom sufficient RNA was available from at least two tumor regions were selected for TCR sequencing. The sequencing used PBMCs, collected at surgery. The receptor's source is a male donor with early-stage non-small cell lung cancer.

The CDR3 region reads CASSLDSGNQPQHF. The nucleotides read TGCGCCAGCAGCTTGGATTCGGGCAATCAGCCCCAGCATTTT. The rearrangement combines TRBV5-1 with TRBJ1-5; the D segment cannot be called with confidence. Relative to germline, V is 0 bases shorter and J is 2 bases shorter, with 6 bases between their ends. CDR1 and CDR2, per the germline V gene, are SGHRS and YFSETQ. From its cysteine to its phenylalanine, the CDR3 spans 14 amino acids. The only DNA kept is the CDR3, 42 bases in frame from the first base. Where the CDR3 stops, the reference TRBV5-1 and TRBJ1-5 genes take over; the full variable domain is KAGVTQTPRYLIKTRGQQVTLSCSPISGHRSVSWYQQTPGQGLQFLFEYFSETQRNKGNFPGRFSGRQFSNSRSEMNVSTLELGDSALYLCASSLDSGNQPQHFGDGTRLSIL.